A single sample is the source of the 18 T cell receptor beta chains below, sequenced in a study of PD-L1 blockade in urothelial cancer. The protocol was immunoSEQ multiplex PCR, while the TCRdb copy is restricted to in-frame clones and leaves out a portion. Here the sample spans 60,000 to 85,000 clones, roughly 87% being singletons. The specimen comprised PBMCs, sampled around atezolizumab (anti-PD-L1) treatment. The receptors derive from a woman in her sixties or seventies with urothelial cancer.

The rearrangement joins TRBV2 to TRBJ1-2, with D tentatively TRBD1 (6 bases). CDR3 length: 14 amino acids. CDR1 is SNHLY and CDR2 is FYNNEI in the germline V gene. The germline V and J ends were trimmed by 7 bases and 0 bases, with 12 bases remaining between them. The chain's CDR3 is CASKSGVANYGYTF. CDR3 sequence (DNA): TGTGCCAGCAAATCAGGGGTGGCTAACTATGGCTACACCTTC. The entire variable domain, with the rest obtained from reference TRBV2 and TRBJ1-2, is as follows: EPEVTQTPSHQVTQMGQEVILRCVPISNHLYFYWYRQILGQKVEFLVSFYNNEISEKSEIFDDQFSVERPDGSNFTLKIRSTKLEDSAMYFCASKSGVANYGYTFGSGTRLTVV.

The CDR3 here is CASSISASSYNSPLHF. DNA of the CDR3: TGTGCCAGTAGTATTTCAGCGAGCTCCTATAATTCACCCCTCCACTTT. The chain is built from TRBV19 and TRBJ1-6, with no clear D. The CDR3 runs 16 residues. The germline gives CDR1 LNHDA, CDR2 SQIVND (reference sequence). V was cut by 3 bases and J by 0 bases, with 9 bases left in between.

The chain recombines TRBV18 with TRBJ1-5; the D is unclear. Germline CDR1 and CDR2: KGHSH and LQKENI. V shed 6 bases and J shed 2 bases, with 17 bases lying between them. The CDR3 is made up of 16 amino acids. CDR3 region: CASSTTPDTGNQPQHF. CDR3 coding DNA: TGTGCCAGCTCGACAACCCCCGACACGGGCAATCAGCCCCAGCATTTT.

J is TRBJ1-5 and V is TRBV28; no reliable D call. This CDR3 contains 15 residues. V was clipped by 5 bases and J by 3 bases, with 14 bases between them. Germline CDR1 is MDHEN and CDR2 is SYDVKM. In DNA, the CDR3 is TGTGCCAGCAGTCACGGGATAACCTTCAATCAGCCCCAGCATTTT. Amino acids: CASSHGITFNQPQHF.

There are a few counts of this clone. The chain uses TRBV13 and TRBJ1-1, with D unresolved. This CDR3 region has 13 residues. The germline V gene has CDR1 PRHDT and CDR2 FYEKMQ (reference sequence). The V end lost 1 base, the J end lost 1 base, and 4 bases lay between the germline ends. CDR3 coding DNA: TGTGCCAGCAGCTTAGCAGGGAACACTGAAGCTTTCTTT. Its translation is CASSLAGNTEAFF. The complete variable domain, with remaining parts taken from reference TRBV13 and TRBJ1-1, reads AAGVIQSPRHLIKEKRETATLKCYPIPRHDTVYWYQQGPGQDPQFLISFYEKMQSDKGSIPDRFSAQQFSDYHSELNMSSLELGDSALYFCASSLAGNTEAFFGQGTRLTVV.

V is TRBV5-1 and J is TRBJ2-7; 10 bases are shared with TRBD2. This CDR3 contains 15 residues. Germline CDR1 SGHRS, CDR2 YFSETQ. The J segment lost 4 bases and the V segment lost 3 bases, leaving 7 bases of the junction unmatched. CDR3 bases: TGCGCCAGCAGCTCTTCAGCGGGGGGGAATTACGAGCAGTACTTC. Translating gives CASSSSAGGNYEQYF. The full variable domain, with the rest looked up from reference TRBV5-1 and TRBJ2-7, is KAGVTQTPRYLIKTRGQQVTLSCSPISGHRSVSWYQQTPGQGLQFLFEYFSETQRNKGNFPGRFSGRQFSNSRSEMNVSTLELGDSALYLCASSSSAGGNYEQYFGPGTRLTVT.

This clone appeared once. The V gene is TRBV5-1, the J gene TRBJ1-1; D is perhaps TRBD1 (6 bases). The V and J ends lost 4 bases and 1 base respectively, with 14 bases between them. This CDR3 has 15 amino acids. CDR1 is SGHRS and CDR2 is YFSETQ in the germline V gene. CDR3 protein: CASSPGRGQNTEAFF. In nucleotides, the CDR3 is TGCGCCAGCAGCCCGGGAAGGGGACAGAACACTGAAGCTTTCTTT. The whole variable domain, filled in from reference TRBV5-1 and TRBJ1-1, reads KAGVTQTPRYLIKTRGQQVTLSCSPISGHRSVSWYQQTPGQGLQFLFEYFSETQRNKGNFPGRFSGRQFSNSRSEMNVSTLELGDSALYLCASSPGRGQNTEAFFGQGTRLTVV.

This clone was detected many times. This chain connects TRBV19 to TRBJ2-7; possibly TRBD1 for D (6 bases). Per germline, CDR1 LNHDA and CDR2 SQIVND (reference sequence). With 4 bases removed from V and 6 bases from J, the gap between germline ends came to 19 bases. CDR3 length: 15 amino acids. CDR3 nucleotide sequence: TGTGCCAGTAGTAAAACAGGGATGAACCTGGGCGAGCAGTACTTC. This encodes CASSKTGMNLGEQYF.

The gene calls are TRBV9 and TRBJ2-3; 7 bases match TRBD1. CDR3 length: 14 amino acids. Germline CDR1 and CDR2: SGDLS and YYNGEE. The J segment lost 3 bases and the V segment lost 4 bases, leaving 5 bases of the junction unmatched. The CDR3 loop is CASSLRTGTDTQYF. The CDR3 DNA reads TGTGCCAGCAGCCTTAGGACAGGAACAGATACGCAGTATTTT. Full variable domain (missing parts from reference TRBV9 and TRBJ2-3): DSGVTQTPKHLITATGQRVTLRCSPRSGDLSVYWYQQSLDQGLQFLIQYYNGEERAKGNILERFSAQQFPDLHSELNLSSLELGDSALYFCASSLRTGTDTQYFGPGTRLTVL.

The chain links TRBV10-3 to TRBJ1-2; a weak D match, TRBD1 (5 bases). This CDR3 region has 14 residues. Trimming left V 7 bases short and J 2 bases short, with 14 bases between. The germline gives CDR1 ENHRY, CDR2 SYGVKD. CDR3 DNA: TGTGCCATCACCCAGTCGGGGGGGAACTATGGCTACACCTTC. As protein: CAITQSGGNYGYTF.

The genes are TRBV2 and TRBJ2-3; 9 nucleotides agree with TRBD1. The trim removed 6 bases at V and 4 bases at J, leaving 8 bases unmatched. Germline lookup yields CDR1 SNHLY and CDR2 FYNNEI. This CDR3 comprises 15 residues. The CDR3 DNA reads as TGTGCCAGCAGGCTAAGACAGGGGGTCCCAGATACGCAGTATTTT. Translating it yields CASRLRQGVPDTQYF.

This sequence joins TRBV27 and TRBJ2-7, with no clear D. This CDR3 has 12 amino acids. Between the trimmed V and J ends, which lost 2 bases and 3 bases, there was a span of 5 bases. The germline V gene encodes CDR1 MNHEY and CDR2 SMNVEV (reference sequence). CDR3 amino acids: CASSLTGYEQYF. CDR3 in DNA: TGTGCCAGCAGTTTAACCGGCTACGAGCAGTACTTC.

As DNA, the CDR3 is TGTGCCAGCAGGGGACTGATACCCGATGAGCAGTTCTTC. Its protein is CASRGLIPDEQFF. The rearrangement uses TRBV2 and TRBJ2-1; D is possibly TRBD2 (6 bases). The CDR3 is 13 amino acids. In germline, CDR1 is SNHLY, CDR2 FYNNEI. Trimming took 6 bases from V and 8 from J, leaving 14 bases between them.

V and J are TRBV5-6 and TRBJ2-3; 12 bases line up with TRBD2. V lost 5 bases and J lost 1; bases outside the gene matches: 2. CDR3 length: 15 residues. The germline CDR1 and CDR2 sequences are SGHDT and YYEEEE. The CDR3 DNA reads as TGTGCCAGCAGAAGACTAGCGGGGGGCACAGATACGCAGTATTTT. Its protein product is CASRRLAGGTDTQYF.

CDR3 region: CASRELAGRYNEQFF. CDR3 nucleotides: TGTGCCAGCAGGGAACTAGCGGGGAGATACAATGAGCAGTTCTTC. The rearrangement uses TRBV7-8 and TRBJ2-1, with 10 bases fitting TRBD2. V was pared by 6 bases and J by 4 bases, with 6 bases of the junction left unmatched. The CDR3 is 15 amino acids. Per germline, CDR1 SGHVS and CDR2 FQNEAQ.

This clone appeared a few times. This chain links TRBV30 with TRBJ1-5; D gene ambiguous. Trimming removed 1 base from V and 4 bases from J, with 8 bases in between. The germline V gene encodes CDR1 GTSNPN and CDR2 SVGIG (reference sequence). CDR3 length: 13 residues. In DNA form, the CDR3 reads TGTGCCTGGAGTGCGACACCAAATCAGCCCCAGCATTTT. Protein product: CAWSATPNQPQHF. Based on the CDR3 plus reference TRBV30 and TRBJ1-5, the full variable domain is SQTIHQWPATLVQPVGSPLSLECTVEGTSNPNLYWYRQAAGRGLQLLFYSVGIGQISSEVPQNLSASRPQDRQFILSSKKLLLSDSGFYLCAWSATPNQPQHFGDGTRLSIL.

The CDR3 here is CASSPRGFGTDTQYF. The CDR3 coding sequence is TGTGCCAGCAGCCCGAGGGGGTTTGGCACAGATACGCAGTATTTT. The V and J genes are TRBV9 and TRBJ2-3; D is possibly TRBD1 (6 bases). The CDR3 contains 15 residues. Trimming stripped 4 bases from V and 1 base from J, with 13 bases between. Germline V gene sequence: CDR1 SGDLS, CDR2 YYNGEE. The full variable domain, its missing parts supplied by reference TRBV9 and TRBJ2-3, is DSGVTQTPKHLITATGQRVTLRCSPRSGDLSVYWYQQSLDQGLQFLIQYYNGEERAKGNILERFSAQQFPDLHSELNLSSLELGDSALYFCASSPRGFGTDTQYFGPGTRLTVL.

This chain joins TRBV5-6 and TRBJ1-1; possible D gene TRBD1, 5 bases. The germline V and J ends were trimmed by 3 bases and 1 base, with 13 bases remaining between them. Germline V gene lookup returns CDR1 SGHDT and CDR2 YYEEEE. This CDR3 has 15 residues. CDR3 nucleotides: TGTGCCAGCAGCTGGGGGGACCCTCGGAACACTGAAGCTTTCTTT. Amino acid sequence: CASSWGDPRNTEAFF.